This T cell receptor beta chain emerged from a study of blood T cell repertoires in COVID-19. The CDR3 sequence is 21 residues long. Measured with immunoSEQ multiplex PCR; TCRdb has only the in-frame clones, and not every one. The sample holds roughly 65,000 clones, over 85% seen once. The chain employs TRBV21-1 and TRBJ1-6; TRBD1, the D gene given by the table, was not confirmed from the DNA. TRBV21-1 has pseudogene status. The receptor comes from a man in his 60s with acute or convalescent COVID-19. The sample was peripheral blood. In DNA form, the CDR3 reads TGTGCCAGCAGCAAAGACAGCGGAGACAGGGAGTTTATCGAGTATAATTCACCCCTCCACTTT. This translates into CASSKDSGDREFIEYNSPLHF.